The subject of this entry is one T cell receptor beta chain. The junction and the germline gene differ at one end; a read error may be behind it. The data are from a study of control samples from healthy donors and cancer patients. Profiling relied on immunoSEQ multiplex PCR, and the TCRdb table lists in-frame clones only, not all of them. The profile shows some 96,000 clones, less than 90% of them singletons. CDR1 is SGHTA, CDR2 FQGNSA, per germline. The CDR3 runs to 14 residues. V usage is TRBV7-2 and J usage is TRBJ2-5; D gene uncertain. The receptor was derived from a woman aged 45 to 65 in good health. Specimen: blood. As DNA, the CDR3 is TGTGCCAGCAGCTTAGTGGGATTACAAGGGACCCAGTACTTC. Amino acid sequence: CASSLVGLQGTQYF.